One and the same sample provided the 30 T cell receptor beta chains below, sequenced in a study of shared clonotypes between healthy human individuals. Using immunoSEQ multiplex PCR, the repertoire was profiled, and TCRdb retains in-frame clones only, with some absent. The sample comprises about 480,000 clones, around 79% of which are singletons, and around 12% rests with the top ten. Sample: PBMCs. These receptors originate from a woman between 40 and 50 years old in good health. Some clones in this sample may be carry-over from other donors' samples.

The rearrangement uses TRBV11-2 and TRBJ1-1; D perhaps matches TRBD1 (5 bases). From germline, CDR1 is SGHAT and CDR2 FQNNGV. CDR3 length: 13 residues. V lost 3 bases to trimming and J lost 8 bases, with 13 bases between them. CDR3 nucleotide sequence: TGTGCCAGCAGCTTCGGACCGGGGACGGAAGCTTTCTTT. It codes for CASSFGPGTEAFF.

This clone is a singleton in its sample. The rearrangement uses TRBV7-2 and TRBJ2-7; D is ambiguous. CDR1 SGHTA and CDR2 FQGNSA come from the germline V gene. Trimming stripped 0 bases from V and 3 bases from J, with 6 bases between. The CDR3 contains 13 residues. In nucleotides, the CDR3 is TGTGCCAGCAGCTTAGCTCTAGGCTACGAGCAGTACTTC. Protein sequence: CASSLALGYEQYF.

This chain uses TRBV30 with TRBJ2-1; 11 bases agree with TRBD2. The length of the CDR3 is 17 residues. From germline, CDR1 is GTSNPN and CDR2 SVGIG (reference sequence). V shed 3 bases, J shed 6 bases, and the junction held 13 bases outside the gene matches. CDR3 in amino acids: CAWRFGGVAGGRNEQFF. The CDR3 nucleotides read TGTGCCTGGAGGTTCGGAGGGGTAGCGGGAGGGCGCAATGAGCAGTTCTTC.

The chain joins TRBV29-1 to TRBJ2-1; tentatively, D is TRBD2 (5 bases). The V gene's germline CDR1 is SQVTM and CDR2 ANQGSEA. The ends were cut back, 7 bases at V and 7 bases at J, with 20 bases in the middle. This CDR3 region has 14 residues. CDR3 bases: TGCAGCGGGTTCGGGATGGACCGCGGGAATGAGCAGTTCTTC. This gives the protein CSGFGMDRGNEQFF.

The chain carries TRBV7-9 and TRBJ2-1; possibly TRBD1 for D (6 bases). The CDR3 has 14 residues. Per the germline V gene, CDR1 is SEHNR and CDR2 is FQNEAQ (reference sequence). Trimming removed 5 bases from V and 3 bases from J, with 11 bases in between. CDR3 DNA sequence: TGTGCCAGCAGCCAACGGGACAACTACAATGAGCAGTTCTTC. Translation gives CASSQRDNYNEQFF.

This sequence joins TRBV7-2 and TRBJ2-1, with 7 bases aligning to TRBD2. The CDR3 loop spans 14 amino acids. The ends lost 6 bases at V and 8 bases at J; junction bases unmatched: 10. The germline gives CDR1 SGHTA, CDR2 FQGNSA. The CDR3 DNA is TGTGCCAGCAGTCCGAGGACTAGTTTGTATGAGCAGTTCTTC. Its translation: CASSPRTSLYEQFF.

The J gene is TRBJ1-1, the V gene TRBV27; possible D gene TRBD1, 6 bases. The germline V and J ends were trimmed by 0 bases and 4 bases, with 9 bases remaining between them. Germline V gene data show CDR1 as MNHEY and CDR2 as SMNVEV (reference sequence). This CDR3 is 14 amino acids long. As DNA, the CDR3 is TGTGCCAGCAGTTTATCAGGGGGGGGCACTGAAGCTTTCTTT. Encoded protein: CASSLSGGGTEAFF.

The chain joins TRBV7-3 to TRBJ2-1; D remains ambiguous. V was trimmed by 5 bases and J by 8 bases, leaving 13 bases between them. Germline assignment: CDR1 SGHTA and CDR2 FQGTGA. There are 13 residues in the CDR3. The DNA for the CDR3 is TGTGCCAGCAGCGTCGGGTGGTCGGATGAGCAGTTCTTC. Residues: CASSVGWSDEQFF.

This clone turned up a few times. The rearrangement links TRBV10-3 to TRBJ1-1; possibly TRBD1 for D (5 bases). Per the germline V gene, CDR1 is ENHRY and CDR2 is SYGVKD. The CDR3 is 15 amino acids. V was shortened by 6 bases and J by 1 base, with 15 bases between the two germline ends. This CDR3 is CAIRQSMGRNTEAFF. The CDR3 DNA reads as TGTGCCATCAGACAGTCGATGGGGCGGAACACTGAAGCTTTCTTT.

This rearrangement joins TRBV29-1 to TRBJ2-2; unclear D gene. V lost 3 bases, J lost 0 bases, and 5 bases lay in between. Germline V gene data show CDR1 as SQVTM and CDR2 as ANQGSEA. The CDR3 has 13 amino acids. The CDR3 sequence is CSVDSANTGELFF. CDR3 nucleotide sequence: TGCAGCGTTGACAGCGCGAACACCGGGGAGCTGTTTTTT.

The chain carries TRBV7-2 and TRBJ2-4, with TRBD1 matching over 10 bases. Germline V lookup: CDR1 SGHTA, CDR2 FQGNSA. V lost 3 bases and J lost 9; bases outside the gene matches: 11. The CDR3 covers 16 residues. DNA of the CDR3: TGTGCCAGCAGCTTGTGGGACAGGGGTAGGGAAAGCATTCAGTACTTC. Its translation is CASSLWDRGRESIQYF.

The J gene is TRBJ2-3, the V gene TRBV15; tentative D call: TRBD2 (5 bases). The germline V and J ends were trimmed by 6 bases and 4 bases, with 14 bases remaining between them. Germline CDR1 reads LNHNV; CDR2 reads YYDKDF (reference sequence). This CDR3 contains 14 residues. The DNA of the CDR3 is TGTGCCACCAGGCGGGCTGGCATAGCAGATACGCAGTATTTT. Protein product: CATRRAGIADTQYF.

The rearrangement links TRBV5-1 to TRBJ2-1, with 10 bases matching TRBD2. V gave up 1 base and J gave up 5 bases; unmatched junction bases: 6. The CDR3 covers 16 residues. CDR1 SGHRS and CDR2 YFSETQ come from the germline V gene. The CDR3 nucleotides read TGCGCCAGCAGCTTGACAGCGGGAGGGGGCCACAATGAGCAGTTCTTC. It translates to CASSLTAGGGHNEQFF.

Turning to this clone: This sequence is one base from a far larger clone and is likely a read error. The rearrangement links TRBV29-1 to TRBJ1-2, with D perhaps TRBD1 (5 bases). Germline CDR1 reads SQVTM; CDR2 reads ANQGSEA. The CDR3 is made up of 12 amino acids. V lost 4 bases to trimming and J lost 3 bases, with 9 bases between them. The CDR3 reads CSVGTSDYGYTF. In DNA, the CDR3 is TGCAGCGTTGGGACATCAGACTATGGCTACACCTTC.

The chain links TRBV19 to TRBJ2-2, with 14 bases that match TRBD2. This CDR3 comprises 17 residues. CDR1 is LNHDA and CDR2 is SQIVND in the germline V gene (reference sequence). Trimming cost V 7 bases and J 6 bases; bases outside gene matches: 10. The DNA for the CDR3 is TGTGCCAGTACCGCCATCCGACTAGCGGGAGGGTCCGGGGAGCTGTTTTTT. Its translation is CASTAIRLAGGSGELFF.

This clone was detected only a few times. The gene calls are TRBV7-9 and TRBJ1-3; a possible D gene is TRBD1 (5 bases). Deletions cut 10 bases from V and 0 bases from J, with 13 bases between. The CDR3 extends over 14 amino acids. Germline loops: CDR1 SEHNR, CDR2 FQNEAQ (reference sequence). CDR3 DNA: TGTGCCACGGGTTTAGGGGCCTCTGGAAACACCATATATTTT. Translation gives CATGLGASGNTIYF. Looking up the rest from reference TRBV7-9 and TRBJ1-3 gives the full variable domain: DTGVSQNPRHKITKRGQNVTFRCDPISEHNRLYWYRQTLGQGPEFLTYFQNEAQLEKSRLLSDRFSAERPKGSFSTLEIQRTEQGDSAMYLCATGLGASGNTIYFGEGSWLTVV.

The rearrangement uses TRBV5-1 and TRBJ2-2, with D perhaps given as TRBD1 or TRBD2 (5 bases each). Germline CDR1 SGHRS, CDR2 YFSETQ. The CDR3 sequence is 14 residues long. Trimming removed 3 bases from V and 4 bases from J, with 10 bases in between. The CDR3 bases are TGCGCCAGCAGCTCGACCGGGGCCACCGGGGAGCTGTTTTTT. Translating gives CASSSTGATGELFF.

The rearrangement joins TRBV7-2 to TRBJ2-5; 7 nucleotides line up with TRBD2. J was trimmed by 0 bases and V by 4 bases; bases with no gene match: 2. This CDR3 region has 14 residues. The germline V gene has CDR1 SGHTA and CDR2 FQGNSA. The CDR3 DNA reads TGTGCCAGCAGCTCACTAGCGAACCAAGAGACCCAGTACTTC. Translated, it gives CASSSLANQETQYF.

This chain links TRBV18 with TRBJ1-1; tentatively, D is TRBD1 (5 bases). V was pared by 6 bases and J by 3 bases, with 17 bases between. The CDR3 sequence is 15 residues long. Germline-derived CDR1 and CDR2 are KGHSH and LQKENI. The CDR3 sequence: CASSRDGGEHTEAFF. DNA of the CDR3: TGTGCCAGCTCTCGGGACGGGGGAGAACACACTGAAGCTTTCTTT.

This chain connects TRBV18 to TRBJ1-1; a weak D match, TRBD1 (5 bases). V was cut by 4 bases and J by 1 base, with 10 bases left in between. This CDR3 comprises 14 residues. Germline V gene data show CDR1 as KGHSH and CDR2 as LQKENI. CDR3 amino acids: CASSLQATNTEAFF. The CDR3 DNA sequence: TGTGCCAGCTCACTACAGGCGACGAACACTGAAGCTTTCTTT.

The DNA for the CDR3 is TGCGCCAGCAGCGCTAGCGTGGAGACCCAGTACTTC. As protein: CASSASVETQYF. This chain joins TRBV5-1 and TRBJ2-5; D might be TRBD2 (6 bases). Trimming shortened V by 4 bases and J by 5 bases, and 9 bases separated the two germline ends. This CDR3 comprises 12 residues. Germline values: CDR1 SGHRS, CDR2 YFSETQ.

CDR3 in amino acids: CASSQDQRNYGYTF. The CDR3 region has the DNA TGTGCCAGCAGCCAAGATCAGCGAAACTATGGCTACACCTTC. The chain uses TRBV4-2 and TRBJ1-2; D gene uncertain. The germline V gene encodes CDR1 LGHNA and CDR2 YNFKEQ. The CDR3 contains 14 residues. Trimming cost V 0 bases and J 2 bases, with 7 bases left between them.

The J gene is TRBJ2-3, the V gene TRBV11-3; possibly TRBD2 for D (6 bases). This CDR3 region has 16 residues. The V and J ends lost 4 bases and 1 base respectively, with 15 bases between them. Per germline, CDR1 SGHNT and CDR2 YENEEA. The DNA for the CDR3 is TGTGCCAGCAGCTCGCCGGGTCCGGGAGGCACAGATACGCAGTATTTT. This encodes CASSSPGPGGTDTQYF.

V gene TRBV2 combines with J gene TRBJ1-5; D is perhaps TRBD1 (5 bases). The CDR3 covers 13 residues. V lost 4 bases to trimming and J lost 5 bases, with 9 bases between them. Germline V CDR1 and CDR2: SNHLY, FYNNEI. CDR3 DNA: TGTGCCAGCAGTGGGGAGGGGTATCAGCCCCAGCATTTT. Translating it yields CASSGEGYQPQHF.

This clone has only a few counts. The chain carries TRBV2 and TRBJ1-5; 7 bases fit TRBD1. The germline CDR1 and CDR2 sequences are SNHLY and FYNNEI. Trimming removed 4 bases from V and 2 bases from J; junction bases left unmatched: 2. The CDR3 runs to 14 residues. The CDR3 DNA follows: TGTGCCAGCAGTGGGGACAGACGCAATCAGCCCCAGCATTTT. Protein sequence: CASSGDRRNQPQHF.

A single count supports this clone. This rearrangement joins TRBV7-9 to TRBJ1-4; D might be TRBD1 (6 bases). Germline CDR1 and CDR2: SEHNR and FQNEAQ (reference sequence). The V end lost 4 bases, the J end lost 6 bases, and 12 bases lay between the germline ends. The CDR3 extends over 14 amino acids. The CDR3 coding sequence is TGTGCCAGCAGCTCAGACAGGAGAGATGAAAAACTGTTTTTT. It encodes CASSSDRRDEKLFF.

The rearrangement joins TRBV30 to TRBJ2-5; D unresolved. Trimming cost V 0 bases and J 2 bases, with 10 bases left between them. This CDR3 is built from 14 residues. Germline CDR1 GTSNPN, CDR2 SVGIG (reference sequence). The CDR3 here is CAWSVRHRQETQYF. The DNA for the CDR3 is TGTGCCTGGAGTGTACGGCACAGACAAGAGACCCAGTACTTC.

V and J are TRBV5-1 and TRBJ2-2; D is unresolved. The CDR3 is 15 amino acids. Trimming took off 5 bases at V and 0 bases at J, with 11 bases between the two ends. Per the germline V gene, CDR1 is SGHRS and CDR2 is YFSETQ. In DNA form, the CDR3 reads TGCGCCAGCAGTTACAGCAAACCGAACACCGGGGAGCTGTTTTTT. Translating gives CASSYSKPNTGELFF.

The V call is TRBV6-6, the J call TRBJ2-7; 7 bases match TRBD2. The trim removed 8 bases at V and 3 bases at J, leaving 4 bases unmatched. CDR1 and CDR2 from the germline V gene are MNHNY and SVGAGI (reference sequence). The CDR3 extends over 12 amino acids. CDR3 nucleotide sequence: TGTGCCAGCCGGCCGGGGGGCTACGAGCAGTACTTC. The encoded protein is CASRPGGYEQYF.

This chain uses TRBV7-2 with TRBJ1-2; TRBD1 is a possible D gene (6 bases). There are 14 residues in the CDR3. CDR1 and CDR2 (germline): SGHTA, FQGNSA. Between the trimmed V and J ends, which lost 2 bases and 6 bases, there was a span of 13 bases. The CDR3 spells CASSLRGVEDGYTF. The CDR3 nucleotides read TGTGCCAGCAGCTTAAGGGGGGTAGAGGATGGCTACACCTTC. The full variable domain, in which reference TRBV7-2 and TRBJ1-2 provide the parts outside the CDR3, is GAGVSQSPSNKVTEKGKDVELRCDPISGHTALYWYRQSLGQGLEFLIYFQGNSAPDKSGLPSDRFSAERTGGSVSTLTIQRTQQEDSAVYLCASSLRGVEDGYTFGSGTRLTVV.